These T cell receptor beta chains were read from a single sample in a study of OX40 agonist ivuxolimab in advanced cancers. Using immunoSEQ multiplex PCR, the repertoire was profiled, and TCRdb retains in-frame clones only, with some absent. The profile shows fewer than 80,000 clones, around 85% of them singletons. The sequencing here drew on CD4+ or CD8+ T cells sorted from blood, taken in a trial of the OX40 agonist ivuxolimab. The receptors were gathered from an adult with an advanced solid tumor such as melanoma, head and neck, liver or kidney cancer. Both conserved end residues are part of each CDR3. Each record gives: J gene, V gene, clone size, D gene, CDR3 DNA, CDR3 protein. D genes are given only for firm matches. Not every row has a clone size; where given, it reads once, few, many or a size class.

TRBJ1-1	TRBV15	.	.	TGTGCCACCAGCAGAGGGGGAGATCGGGCCTCGAACACTGAAGCTTTCTTT	CATSRGGDRASNTEAFF
TRBJ2-3	TRBV4-3	.	.	TGCGCCAGCAGCCAAGGTGACGAGGGATACACAGATACGCAGTATTTT	CASSQGDEGYTDTQYF
TRBJ2-3	TRBV6-6	.	.	TGTGCCAGCAAGACGAGCGGCCGAGATACGCAGTATTTT	CASKTSGRDTQYF
TRBJ1-1	TRBV6-5	.	.	TGTGCCAGCACCCAACCTGGCTGGAGTGAAACTGAAGCTTTCTTT	CASTQPGWSETEAFF
TRBJ1-2	TRBV9	once	.	TGTGCCAGCAGCGTAGAGTCCCAGGGAGATATTGGCGGCTACACCTTC	CASSVESQGDIGGYTF
TRBJ2-5	TRBV5-5	.	.	TGTGCCAGCAGCTCGCTGGGGGCTGCGGAGACCCAGTACTTC	CASSSLGAAETQYF
TRBJ2-3	TRBV11-2	once	TRBD2	TGTGCCAGCAGCCGCGGACTAGCGGGGGATACGCAGTATTTT	CASSRGLAGDTQYF
TRBJ1-1	TRBV7-6	.	TRBD1	TGTGCCAGCAGCCTCGGGACAGGGCTGGGTCAAACTGAAGCTTTCTTT	CASSLGTGLGQTEAFF
TRBJ2-3	TRBV21-1	.	.	TGTGCCAGCAGCTCCCGGATGGGGCTAGCGGGAGGGCCGAGCACAGATACGCAGTATTTT	CASSSRMGLAGGPSTDTQYF
TRBJ2-2	TRBV6-5	.	.	TGTGCCAGCAGTTACCACAGGGAAACCGGGGAGCTGTTTTTT	CASSYHRETGELFF
TRBJ2-1	TRBV9	.	TRBD2	TGTGCCAGCAGCGTAACGGGAGGGAGTTACAATGAGCAGTTCTTC	CASSVTGGSYNEQFF
TRBJ2-1	TRBV25-1	.	.	TGTGCCAGCAGTGAAAGGGTAGGGGCCATGTTCTTC	CASSERVGAMFF
TRBJ1-2	TRBV5-4	.	TRBD1	TGTGCCAGCAGCTTGGGGGGACAGACCCTAAACTATGGCTACACCTTC	CASSLGGQTLNYGYTF
TRBJ1-2	TRBV30	.	.	TGTGCCTGGAATCCAGGGGAGAGCTTCTATGGCTACACCTTC	CAWNPGESFYGYTF
TRBJ1-3	TRBV5-5	.	TRBD1	TGTGCCAGCAGCCATGCTCGCAGGGGGGACACCATATATTTT	CASSHARRGDTIYF
TRBJ1-4	TRBV7-2	.	TRBD1	TGTGCCAGCAGCTTAACATTAGCAGGGGGCGCGGCTAATGAAAAACTGTTTTTT	CASSLTLAGGAANEKLFF
TRBJ1-2	TRBV19	many	TRBD1	TGTGCCAGTAGTACCGGGACAGCCCGCGGCTACACCTTC	CASSTGTARGYTF
TRBJ1-2	TRBV6-1	few	.	TGTGCCAGCTCACTTATGGGGGACTATGGCTACACCTTC	CASSLMGDYGYTF
TRBJ1-1	TRBV7-9	.	.	TGTGCCAGCAGCCAGAGTCAGTACCCTAAAGCTTTCTTT	CASSQSQYPKAFF
TRBJ1-2	TRBV28	.	TRBD1	TGTGCCAGCATCCCGGGACAGGGGAATGTAGGCTACACCTTC	CASIPGQGNVGYTF
TRBJ2-1	TRBV7-8	.	TRBD2	TGTGCCACTAAGGAGCGGGGGGTATGGGAGCAGTTCTTC	CATKERGVWEQFF
TRBJ1-4	TRBV28	.	TRBD1	TGTGCCAGCAGTTTATCAATTCCGGGACAGCGGCAAAAACTGTTTTTT	CASSLSIPGQRQKLFF
TRBJ2-2	TRBV29-1	.	.	TGCAGCGTTGGGCACCCGAACACCGGGGAGCTGTTTTTT	CSVGHPNTGELFF
TRBJ2-1	TRBV5-1	.	TRBD2	TGCGCCAGCAGCCCTGGACTAGACTCCTACAATGAGCAGTTCTTC	CASSPGLDSYNEQFF
TRBJ2-1	TRBV7-2	.	.	TGTGCCAGCAGCTTAAAAATTAGTGTTGGTGGGGTATCTTACAATGAGCAGTTCTTC	CASSLKISVGGVSYNEQFF
TRBJ2-7	TRBV2	.	.	TGTGCCAGCAGTGACAAATTCTACGAGCAGTACTTC	CASSDKFYEQYF
TRBJ1-1	TRBV29-1	few	.	TGCAGCGTTGAAGGAAATCAAGGGACTGAAGCTTTCTTT	CSVEGNQGTEAFF